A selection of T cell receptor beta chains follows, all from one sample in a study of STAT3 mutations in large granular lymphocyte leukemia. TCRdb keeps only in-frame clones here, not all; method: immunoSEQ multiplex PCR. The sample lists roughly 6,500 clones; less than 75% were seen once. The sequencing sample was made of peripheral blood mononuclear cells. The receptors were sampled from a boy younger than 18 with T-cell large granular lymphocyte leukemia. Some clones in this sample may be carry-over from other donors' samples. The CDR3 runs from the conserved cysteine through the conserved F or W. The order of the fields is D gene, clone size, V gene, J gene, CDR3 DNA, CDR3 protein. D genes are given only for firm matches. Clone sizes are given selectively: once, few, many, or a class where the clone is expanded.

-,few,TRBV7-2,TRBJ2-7,TGTGCCAGCAGCTTAGAGGCGGTCGCCTACGAGCAGTACTTC,CASSLEAVAYEQYF
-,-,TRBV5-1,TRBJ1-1,TGCGCCAGCAGGAGGGGGGACACTGAAGCTTTCTTT,CASRRGDTEAFF
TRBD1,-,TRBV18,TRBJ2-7,TGTGCCAGCTCACCGGCGGGACAGGGATCCTACGAGCAGTACTTC,CASSPAGQGSYEQYF
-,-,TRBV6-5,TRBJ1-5,TGTGCCAGCAGTTACTCGGGCCAGGGCAGCAATCAGCCCCAGCATTTT,CASSYSGQGSNQPQHF
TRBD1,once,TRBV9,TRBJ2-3,TGTGCCAGCAGAGCAGGGACAGGCACAGATACGCAGTATTTT,CASRAGTGTDTQYF
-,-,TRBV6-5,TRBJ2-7,TGTGCCAGCAGTTACGGAGGGGGCTCCCACGAGCAGTACTTC,CASSYGGGSHEQYF
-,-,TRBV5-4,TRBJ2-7,TGTGCCAGCAGCTCAGACAACTCCTACGAGCAGTACTTC,CASSSDNSYEQYF
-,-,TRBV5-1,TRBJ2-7,TGCGCCAGCAGCTTGGTAGGGCAGGGCAAGAACGAGCAGTACTTC,CASSLVGQGKNEQYF
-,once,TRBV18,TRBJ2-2,TGTGCCAGCTCACAGGGACTTAGCGTGGCCGGGGAGCTGTTTTTT,CASSQGLSVAGELFF
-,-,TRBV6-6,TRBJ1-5,TGTGCCAGCAGTTCTACAGGGTTGGGCAATCAGCCCCAGCATTTT,CASSSTGLGNQPQHF
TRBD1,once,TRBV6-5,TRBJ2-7,TGTGCCAGCAGTTACTTACCGGGACAGCGATCCTACGAGCAGTACTTC,CASSYLPGQRSYEQYF
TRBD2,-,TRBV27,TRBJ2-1,TGTGCCAGCAGTTCCTCCGGGACTAGCGGGACAGGGGAGCAGTTCTTC,CASSSSGTSGTGEQFF
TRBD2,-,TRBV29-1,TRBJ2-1,TGCAGTTCACGGGAGGCCAATGAGCAGTTCTTC,CSSREANEQFF
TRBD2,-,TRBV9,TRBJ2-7,TGTGCCAGCAGCGTAGGCGGGAGCTCCTACGAGCAGTACTTC,CASSVGGSSYEQYF
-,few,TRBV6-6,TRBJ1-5,TGTGCCAGCACCCCCGAAGGGGATCAGCCCCAGCATTTT,CASTPEGDQPQHF
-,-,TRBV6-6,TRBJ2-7,TGTGCCAGCAGTTACTCCGGGGGGCCTTCTTTCTACGAGCAGTACTTC,CASSYSGGPSFYEQYF
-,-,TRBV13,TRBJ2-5,TGTGCCAGCAGCAAGGGAGTAGAGACCCAGTACTTC,CASSKGVETQYF
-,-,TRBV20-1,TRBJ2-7,TGCAGTGCTAGAGTTCGGGACGAGCAGTACTTC,CSARVRDEQYF
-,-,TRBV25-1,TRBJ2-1,TGTGCCAGCAGTGAGCGGATGAGCTCCTACAATGAGCAGTTCTTC,CASSERMSSYNEQFF
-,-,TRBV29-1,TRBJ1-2,TGCAGCGTTGAAGGGACACCCGCTACTTTTAACTATGGCTACACCTTC,CSVEGTPATFNYGYTF
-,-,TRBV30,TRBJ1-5,TGTGCCTGGAGTGGACCCGAGCGGCCCCAGCATTTT,CAWSGPERPQHF
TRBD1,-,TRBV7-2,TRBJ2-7,TGTGCCAGCAGCCCGGGACAGAACTACTACGAGCAGTACTTC,CASSPGQNYYEQYF
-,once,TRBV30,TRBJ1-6,TGTGCCTGGAGTGTCCCCCCGGTCCAGAGGTCACCCCTCCACTTT,CAWSVPPVQRSPLHF
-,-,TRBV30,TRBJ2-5,TGTGCCTGGAGTAGTGGATTCCAAGAGACCCAGTACTTC,CAWSSGFQETQYF
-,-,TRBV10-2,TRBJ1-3,TGCGCCAGCTGGGTGGGCTCTGGAAACACCATATATTTT,CASWVGSGNTIYF